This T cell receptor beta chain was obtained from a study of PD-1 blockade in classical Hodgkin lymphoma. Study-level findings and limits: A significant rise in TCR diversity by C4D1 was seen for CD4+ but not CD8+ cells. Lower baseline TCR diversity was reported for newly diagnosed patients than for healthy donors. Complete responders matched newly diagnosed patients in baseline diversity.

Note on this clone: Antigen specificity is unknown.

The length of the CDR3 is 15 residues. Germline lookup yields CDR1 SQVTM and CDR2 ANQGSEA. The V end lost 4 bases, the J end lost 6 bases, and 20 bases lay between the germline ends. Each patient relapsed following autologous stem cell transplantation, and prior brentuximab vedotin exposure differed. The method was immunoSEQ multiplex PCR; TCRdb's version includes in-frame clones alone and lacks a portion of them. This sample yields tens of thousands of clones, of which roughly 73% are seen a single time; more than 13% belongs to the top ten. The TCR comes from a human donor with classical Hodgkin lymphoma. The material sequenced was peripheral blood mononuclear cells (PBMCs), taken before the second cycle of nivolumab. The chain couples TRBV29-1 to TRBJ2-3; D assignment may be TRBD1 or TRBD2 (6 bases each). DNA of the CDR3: TGCAGCGTTGCTGTTGGGTGGTTAGGGGGGGATACGCAGTATTTT. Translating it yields CSVAVGWLGGDTQYF.